The 10 T cell receptor beta chains presented below share a single source sample, sequenced in a study of beta chain features in type 1 diabetes. Regarding the study as a whole: When Type 1 diabetes patients were examined, their TCRB CDR3s proved moderately but significantly shorter in all four CD4+ subsets.

For these receptors, no antigen is known. Sequenced material consisted of expressed TCRB transcripts (all of the isolated RNA was reverse transcribed). Clones were read by immunoSEQ multiplex PCR, and TCRdb kept only the in-frame ones, dropping some. Of 630,000 or so clones listed, over 12% are singletons. The sequencing input was naive CD4+ T cells from blood. These receptors originate from a man between 18 and 35 years old with type 1 diabetes.

The chain joins TRBV10-3 to TRBJ1-2; D remains ambiguous. V dropped 7 bases and J dropped 4 bases, with 19 bases sitting between them. CDR3 size: 15 residues. CDR1 is ENHRY and CDR2 is SYGVKD in the germline V gene. CDR3 protein: CAITIEGSSAYGYTF. In DNA, the CDR3 is TGTGCCATCACCATAGAAGGGTCTAGCGCCTATGGCTACACCTTC.

This chain uses TRBV2 with TRBJ2-1; the match to TRBD2 covers 7 bases. CDR3 size: 17 residues. CDR1 is SNHLY, CDR2 FYNNEI, per germline. J was trimmed by 2 bases and V by 4 bases; bases with no gene match: 11. The CDR3 loop reads CASSGYAGRKTYNEQFF. The CDR3 DNA sequence: TGTGCCAGCAGTGGTTACGCCGGGAGGAAGACCTACAATGAGCAGTTCTTC. The full variable domain, its missing parts supplied by reference TRBV2 and TRBJ2-1, is EPEVTQTPSHQVTQMGQEVILRCVPISNHLYFYWYRQILGQKVEFLVSFYNNEISEKSEIFDDQFSVERPDGSNFTLKIRSTKLEDSAMYFCASSGYAGRKTYNEQFFGPGTRLTVL.

The V gene is TRBV6-5, the J gene TRBJ1-3; D is ambiguous. The V end was cut by 5 bases, the J end by 2 bases, with 10 bases between. The CDR3 is 14 residues long. Germline CDR1 and CDR2: MNHEY and SVGAGI. CDR3 sequence reads: CASSRSGPGNTIYF. CDR3 bases: TGTGCCAGCAGTCGCTCCGGGCCTGGAAACACCATATATTTT.

The J gene is TRBJ1-5, the V gene TRBV7-9; no firm D call. Per germline, CDR1 SEHNR and CDR2 FQNEAQ (reference sequence). CDR3 size: 12 residues. The V gene lost 1 base and the J gene lost 9 bases, with 7 bases spanning the gap. The CDR3 sequence is CASSLEAGPQHF. The CDR3 DNA sequence: TGTGCCAGCAGCTTAGAGGCCGGGCCCCAGCATTTT.

The J gene is TRBJ2-5, the V gene TRBV11-2; TRBD1 is a possible D gene (6 bases). V dropped 1 base and J dropped 4 bases, with 19 bases sitting between them. The CDR3 length is 17 residues. Germline lookup yields CDR1 SGHAT and CDR2 FQNNGV. This CDR3 is CASSLGARTAPGETQYF. CDR3 in DNA: TGTGCCAGCAGCTTAGGGGCCCGGACAGCTCCTGGAGAGACCCAGTACTTC.

This clone was picked up a small number of times. The genes are TRBV5-1 and TRBJ2-7, with D possibly being TRBD2 (5 bases). The length of the CDR3 is 13 residues. Germline V gene lookup returns CDR1 SGHRS and CDR2 YFSETQ. The ends were cut back, 4 bases at V and 6 bases at J, with 14 bases in the middle. Here the CDR3 reads CASSRAGGSEQYF. Here the CDR3 DNA reads TGCGCCAGCAGCCGCGCTGGAGGATCCGAGCAGTACTTC.

This clone showed up just a few times. The chain joins TRBV19 to TRBJ2-7; weak D call: TRBD1 (6 bases). The CDR3 contains 15 residues. The germline V gene encodes CDR1 LNHDA and CDR2 SQIVND (reference sequence). V shed 3 bases and J shed 1 base, with 13 bases lying between them. CDR3 protein: CASSIVSTGSYEQYF. The DNA of the CDR3 is TGTGCCAGTAGTATCGTCTCGACAGGTTCCTACGAGCAGTACTTC.

This chain uses TRBV7-2 with TRBJ2-5, with D perhaps TRBD1 (6 bases). The CDR3 sequence is 15 residues long. CDR1 SGHTA and CDR2 FQGNSA come from the germline V gene. V was shortened by 1 base and J by 1 base, with 10 bases between the two germline ends. As DNA, the CDR3 is TGTGCCAGCAGCTTAGACAGGGACATCCAAGAGACCCAGTACTTC. It is translated as CASSLDRDIQETQYF.

This clone has just a few counts. This sequence joins TRBV30 and TRBJ2-7, with D unresolved. Germline values: CDR1 GTSNPN, CDR2 SVGIG (reference sequence). The ends were cut back, 0 bases at V and 6 bases at J, with 18 bases in the middle. This CDR3 has 15 residues. DNA of the CDR3: TGTGCCTGGAGTGTGCCCGAACGGAAGATGGGCGAGCAGTACTTC. Protein: CAWSVPERKMGEQYF.

This clone was picked up one time. The V call is TRBV6-5, the J call TRBJ1-4; D is perhaps TRBD1 (6 bases). V was trimmed by 5 bases and J by 5 bases, leaving 12 bases between them. Germline CDR1 MNHEY, CDR2 SVGAGI. This CDR3 is 14 amino acids long. In nucleotides, the CDR3 is TGTGCCAGCAGTCCCAGGGGTGGGAATGAAAAACTGTTTTTT. Translation gives CASSPRGGNEKLFF.